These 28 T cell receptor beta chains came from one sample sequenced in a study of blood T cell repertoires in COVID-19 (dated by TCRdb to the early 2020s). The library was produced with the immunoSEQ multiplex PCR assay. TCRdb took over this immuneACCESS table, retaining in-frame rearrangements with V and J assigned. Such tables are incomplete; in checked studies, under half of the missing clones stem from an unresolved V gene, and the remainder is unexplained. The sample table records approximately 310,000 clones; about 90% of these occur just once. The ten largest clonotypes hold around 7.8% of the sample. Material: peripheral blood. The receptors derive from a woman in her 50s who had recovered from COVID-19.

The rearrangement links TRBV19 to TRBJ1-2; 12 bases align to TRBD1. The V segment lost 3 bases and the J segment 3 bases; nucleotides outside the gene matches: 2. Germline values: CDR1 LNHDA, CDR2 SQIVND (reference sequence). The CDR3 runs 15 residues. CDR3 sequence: CASSMGQGAYYGYTF. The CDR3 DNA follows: TGTGCCAGTAGTATGGGACAGGGGGCTTACTATGGCTACACCTTC.

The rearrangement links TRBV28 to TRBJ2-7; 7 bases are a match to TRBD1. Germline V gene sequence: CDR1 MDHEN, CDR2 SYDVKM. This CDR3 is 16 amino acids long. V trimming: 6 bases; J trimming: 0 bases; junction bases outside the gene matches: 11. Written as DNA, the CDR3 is TGTGCCAGCAGCCGCTATTTGGGACAGAGCTCCTACGAGCAGTACTTC. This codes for CASSRYLGQSSYEQYF.

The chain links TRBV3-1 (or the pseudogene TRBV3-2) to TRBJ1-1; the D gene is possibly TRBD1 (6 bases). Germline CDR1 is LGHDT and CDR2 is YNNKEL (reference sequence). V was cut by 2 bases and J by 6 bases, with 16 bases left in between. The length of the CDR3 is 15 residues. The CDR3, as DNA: TGTGCCAGCAGCCAATTTTCAGGGGCGCGCGCTGAAGCTTTCTTT. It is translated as CASSQFSGARAEAFF.

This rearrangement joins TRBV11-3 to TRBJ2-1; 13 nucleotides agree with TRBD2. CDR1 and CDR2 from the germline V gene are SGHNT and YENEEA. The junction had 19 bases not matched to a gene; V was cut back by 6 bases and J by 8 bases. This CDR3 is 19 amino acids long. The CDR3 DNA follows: TGTGCCAGCAGTTTGACTCCCACCCAACTAGCGGGAGGGCCTCATGAGCAGTTCTTC. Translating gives CASSLTPTQLAGGPHEQFF. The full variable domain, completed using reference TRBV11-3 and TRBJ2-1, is EAGVVQSPRYKIIEKKQPVAFWCNPISGHNTLYWYLQNLGQGPELLIRYENEEAVDDSQLPKDRFSAERLKGVDSTLKIQPAELGDSAVYLCASSLTPTQLAGGPHEQFFGPGTRLTVL.

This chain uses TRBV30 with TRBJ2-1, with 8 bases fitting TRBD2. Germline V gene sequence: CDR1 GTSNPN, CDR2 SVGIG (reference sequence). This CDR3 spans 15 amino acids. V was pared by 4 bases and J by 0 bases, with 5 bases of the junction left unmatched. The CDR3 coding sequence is TGTGCCTGGAAGGCAACTAGCGGCTCCTACAATGAGCAGTTCTTC. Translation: CAWKATSGSYNEQFF.

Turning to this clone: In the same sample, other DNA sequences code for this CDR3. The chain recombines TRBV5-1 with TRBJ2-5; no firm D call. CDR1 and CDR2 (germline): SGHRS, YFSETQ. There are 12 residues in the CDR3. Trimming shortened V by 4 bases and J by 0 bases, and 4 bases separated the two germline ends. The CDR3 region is CASSPDQETQYF. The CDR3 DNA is TGCGCCAGCAGCCCGGACCAAGAGACCCAGTACTTC.

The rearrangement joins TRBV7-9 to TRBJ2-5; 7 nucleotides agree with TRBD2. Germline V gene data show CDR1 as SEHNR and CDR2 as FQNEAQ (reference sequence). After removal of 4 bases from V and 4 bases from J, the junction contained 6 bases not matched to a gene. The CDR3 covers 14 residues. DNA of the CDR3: TGTGCCAGCAGCTCGGACGGGGGGATAGAGACCCAGTACTTC. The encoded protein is CASSSDGGIETQYF.

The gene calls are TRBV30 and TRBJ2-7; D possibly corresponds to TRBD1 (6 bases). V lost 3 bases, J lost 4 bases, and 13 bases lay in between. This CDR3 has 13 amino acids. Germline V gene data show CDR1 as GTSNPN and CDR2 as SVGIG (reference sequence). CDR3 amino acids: CAWRAGAVYEQYF. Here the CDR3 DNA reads TGTGCCTGGAGGGCAGGGGCTGTATACGAGCAGTACTTC.

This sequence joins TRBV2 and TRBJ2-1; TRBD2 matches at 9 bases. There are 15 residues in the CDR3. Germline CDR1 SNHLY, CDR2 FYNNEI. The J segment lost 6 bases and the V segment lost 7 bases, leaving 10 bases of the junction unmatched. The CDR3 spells CASKGREGPRNEQFF. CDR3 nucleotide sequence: TGTGCCAGCAAGGGGCGGGAGGGCCCTCGCAATGAGCAGTTCTTC.

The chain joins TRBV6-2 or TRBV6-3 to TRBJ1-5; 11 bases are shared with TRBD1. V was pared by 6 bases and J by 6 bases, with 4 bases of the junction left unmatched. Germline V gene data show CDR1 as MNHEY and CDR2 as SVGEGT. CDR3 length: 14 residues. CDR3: CASSGTGGSQPQHF. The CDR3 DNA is TGTGCCAGCAGCGGGACAGGGGGGAGTCAGCCCCAGCATTTT.

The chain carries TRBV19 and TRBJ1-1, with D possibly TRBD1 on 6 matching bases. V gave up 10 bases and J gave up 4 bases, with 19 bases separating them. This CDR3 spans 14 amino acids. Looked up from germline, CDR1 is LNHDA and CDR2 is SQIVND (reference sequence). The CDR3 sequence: CATRLTGSGTEAFF. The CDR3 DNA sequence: TGTGCCACGAGACTGACAGGATCGGGCACTGAAGCTTTCTTT.

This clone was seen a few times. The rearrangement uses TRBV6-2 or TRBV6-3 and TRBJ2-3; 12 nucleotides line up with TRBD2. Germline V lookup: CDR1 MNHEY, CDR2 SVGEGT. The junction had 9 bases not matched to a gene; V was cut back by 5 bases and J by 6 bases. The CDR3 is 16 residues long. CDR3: CASSPRLAGAGDTQYF. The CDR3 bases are TGTGCCAGCAGTCCCAGACTAGCGGGGGCTGGGGATACGCAGTATTTT.

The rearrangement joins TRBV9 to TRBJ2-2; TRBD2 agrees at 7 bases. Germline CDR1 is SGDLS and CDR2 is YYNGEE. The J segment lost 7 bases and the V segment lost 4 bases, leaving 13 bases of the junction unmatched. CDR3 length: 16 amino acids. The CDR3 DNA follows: TGTGCCAGCAGCCCCCTGGGAGGGACTGGGATCGGGGAGCTGTTTTTT. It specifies CASSPLGGTGIGELFF.

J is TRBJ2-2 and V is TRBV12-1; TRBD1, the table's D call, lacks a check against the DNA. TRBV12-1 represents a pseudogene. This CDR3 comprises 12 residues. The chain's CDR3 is CASSRGCGELFF. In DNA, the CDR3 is TGTGCCAGCAGTAGGGGGTGCGGGGAGCTGTTTTTT.

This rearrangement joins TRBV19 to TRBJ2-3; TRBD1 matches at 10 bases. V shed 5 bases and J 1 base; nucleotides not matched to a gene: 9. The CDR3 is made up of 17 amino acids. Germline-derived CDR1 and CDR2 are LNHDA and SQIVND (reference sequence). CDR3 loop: CASSASSGTGGTDTQYF. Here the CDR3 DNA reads TGTGCCAGTAGTGCCTCCTCCGGGACAGGGGGCACAGATACGCAGTATTTT.

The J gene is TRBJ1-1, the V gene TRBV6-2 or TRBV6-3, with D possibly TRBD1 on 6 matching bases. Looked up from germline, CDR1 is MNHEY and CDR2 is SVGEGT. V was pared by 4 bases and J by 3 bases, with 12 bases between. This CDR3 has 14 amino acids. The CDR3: CASSWREGDTEAFF. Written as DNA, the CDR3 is TGTGCCAGCAGTTGGAGGGAGGGGGACACTGAAGCTTTCTTT.

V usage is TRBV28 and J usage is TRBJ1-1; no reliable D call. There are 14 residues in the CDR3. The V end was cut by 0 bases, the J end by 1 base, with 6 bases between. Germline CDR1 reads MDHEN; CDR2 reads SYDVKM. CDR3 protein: CASSLWGPNTEAFF. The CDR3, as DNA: TGTGCCAGCAGTTTATGGGGCCCGAACACTGAAGCTTTCTTT.

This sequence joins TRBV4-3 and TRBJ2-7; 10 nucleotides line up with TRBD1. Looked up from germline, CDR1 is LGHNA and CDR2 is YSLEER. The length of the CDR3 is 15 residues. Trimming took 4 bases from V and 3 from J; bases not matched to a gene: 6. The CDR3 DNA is TGCGCCAGCAGCCTCGGACAGGGGGGATTCTACGAGCAGTACTTC. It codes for CASSLGQGGFYEQYF.

The CDR3 reads CASSPGTLEKLFF. The CDR3 DNA reads TGTGCCAGCAGCCCGGGGACACTTGAAAAACTGTTTTTT. V is TRBV11-2 and J is TRBJ1-4; perhaps TRBD1 as D (6 bases). This CDR3 is built from 13 residues. Trimming removed 5 bases at V and 7 bases at J, with 11 bases between. Germline CDR1 is SGHAT and CDR2 is FQNNGV.

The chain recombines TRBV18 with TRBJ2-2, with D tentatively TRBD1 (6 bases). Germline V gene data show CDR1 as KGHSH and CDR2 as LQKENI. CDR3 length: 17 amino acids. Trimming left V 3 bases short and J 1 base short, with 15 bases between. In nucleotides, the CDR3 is TGTGCCAGCTCACCTGGACTTGACAGGATGAACACCGGGGAGCTGTTTTTT. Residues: CASSPGLDRMNTGELFF.

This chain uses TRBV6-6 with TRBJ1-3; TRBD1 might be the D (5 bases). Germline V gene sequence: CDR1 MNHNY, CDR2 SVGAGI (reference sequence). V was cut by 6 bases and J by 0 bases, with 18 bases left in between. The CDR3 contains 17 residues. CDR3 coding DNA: TGTGCCAGCAGCCGACGAGCAGGGTACCGCTCTGGAAACACCATATATTTT. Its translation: CASSRRAGYRSGNTIYF.

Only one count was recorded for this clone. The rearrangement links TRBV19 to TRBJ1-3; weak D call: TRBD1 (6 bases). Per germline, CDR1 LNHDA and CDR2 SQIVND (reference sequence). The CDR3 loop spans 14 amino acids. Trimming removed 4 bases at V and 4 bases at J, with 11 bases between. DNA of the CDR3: TGTGCCAGTAGTACCCGGACAGCCGGAAACACCATATATTTT. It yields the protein CASSTRTAGNTIYF.

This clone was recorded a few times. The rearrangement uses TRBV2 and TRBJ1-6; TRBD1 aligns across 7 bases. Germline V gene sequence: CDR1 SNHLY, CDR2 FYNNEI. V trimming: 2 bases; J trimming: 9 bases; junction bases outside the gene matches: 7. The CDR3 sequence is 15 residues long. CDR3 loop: CASSEFPQGGSPLHF. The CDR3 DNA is TGTGCCAGCAGTGAATTCCCCCAGGGGGGTTCACCCCTCCACTTT.

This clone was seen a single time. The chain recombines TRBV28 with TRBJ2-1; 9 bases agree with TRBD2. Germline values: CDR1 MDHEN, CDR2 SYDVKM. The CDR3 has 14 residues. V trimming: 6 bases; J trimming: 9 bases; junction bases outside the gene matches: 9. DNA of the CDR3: TGTGCCAGCAGCCAGCCGGGACTAGCTTTTGAGCAGTTCTTC. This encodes CASSQPGLAFEQFF.

The CDR3 protein is CASSQEPGGGKAFF. CDR3 bases: TGCGCCAGCAGCCAAGAACCAGGGGGCGGAAAAGCTTTCTTT. V gene TRBV4-3 combines with J gene TRBJ1-1; the match to TRBD1 covers 8 bases. This CDR3 is 14 amino acids long. J gave up 9 bases and V 0 bases, and 6 bases lay outside the gene matches. Germline values: CDR1 LGHNA, CDR2 YSLEER.

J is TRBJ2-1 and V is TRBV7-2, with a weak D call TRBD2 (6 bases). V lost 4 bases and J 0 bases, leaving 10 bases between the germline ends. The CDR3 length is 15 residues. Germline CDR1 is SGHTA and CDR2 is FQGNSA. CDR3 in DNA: TGTGCCAGCAGCTCGGGGGAGAGCTCCTACAATGAGCAGTTCTTC. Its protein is CASSSGESSYNEQFF.

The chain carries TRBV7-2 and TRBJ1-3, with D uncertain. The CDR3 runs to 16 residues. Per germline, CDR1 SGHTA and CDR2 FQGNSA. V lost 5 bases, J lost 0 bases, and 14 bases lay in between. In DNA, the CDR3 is TGTGCCAGCAGCGAAAACCCCGGGAGCTCTGGAAACACCATATATTTT. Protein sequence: CASSENPGSSGNTIYF.

CDR3 region: CATSRDRGTNEQYF. Written as DNA, the CDR3 is TGTGCCACCAGCAGAGACAGGGGAACTAACGAGCAGTACTTC. This chain uses TRBV15 with TRBJ2-7; possible D gene TRBD1, 6 bases. Germline V lookup: CDR1 LNHNV, CDR2 YYDKDF (reference sequence). Trimming took off 0 bases at V and 5 bases at J, with 11 bases between the two ends. CDR3 length: 14 amino acids.